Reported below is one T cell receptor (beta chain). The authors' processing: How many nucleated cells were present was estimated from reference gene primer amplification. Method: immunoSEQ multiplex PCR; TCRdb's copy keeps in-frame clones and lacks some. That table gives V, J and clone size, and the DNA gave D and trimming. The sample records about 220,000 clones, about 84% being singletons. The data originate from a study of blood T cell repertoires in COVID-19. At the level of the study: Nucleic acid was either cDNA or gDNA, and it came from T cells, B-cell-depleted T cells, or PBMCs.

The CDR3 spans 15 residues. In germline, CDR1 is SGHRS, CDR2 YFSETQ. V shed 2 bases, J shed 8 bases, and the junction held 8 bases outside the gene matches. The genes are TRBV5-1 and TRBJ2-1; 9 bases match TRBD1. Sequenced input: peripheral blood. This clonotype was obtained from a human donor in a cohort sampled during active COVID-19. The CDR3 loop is CASSFDGTGWYEQFF. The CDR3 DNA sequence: TGCGCCAGCAGCTTTGACGGGACAGGGTGGTATGAGCAGTTCTTC. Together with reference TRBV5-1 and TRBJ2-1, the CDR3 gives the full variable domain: KAGVTQTPRYLIKTRGQQVTLSCSPISGHRSVSWYQQTPGQGLQFLFEYFSETQRNKGNFPGRFSGRQFSNSRSEMNVSTLELGDSALYLCASSFDGTGWYEQFFGPGTRLTVL.